A selection of T cell receptor beta chains follows, all from one sample in a study of regulatory T cells in long-lasting Graves disease. Using its own MiXCR run on the multiplex PCR reads, TCRdb lists one record per CDR3 protein. The sample consists of about 660,000 distinct CDR3 sequences, around 30% of them appearing once. Sequencing used peripheral blood mononuclear cells (PBMCs), obtained when the disease was refractory, from a patient treated with antithyroid drugs. Every receptor here comes from a female donor with Graves disease. Both conserved end residues are part of each CDR3. The order of the fields is J gene, clone size, CDR3 length, V gene, D gene, CDR3 protein, CDR3 DNA. The D gene is left open where the match is weak. For some rows the clone size is stated as once, few or many, or as a class when expanded; others skip it.

TRBJ2-3	.	14	TRBV18	.	CASSPHPAFDTQYF	TGTGCCAGCTCACCCCACCCGGCGTTCGATACGCAGTATTTT
TRBJ2-2	few	15	TRBV2	TRBD2	CASISGRALNGELFF	TGTGCCAGCATTAGCGGGAGGGCCCTCAACGGGGAGCTGTTTTTT
TRBJ1-5	few	16	TRBV28	TRBD1	CASSLDRGYSNQPQHF	TGTGCCAGCAGCTTGGACAGGGGCTATAGCAATCAGCCCCAGCATTTT
TRBJ1-2	.	16	TRBV28	.	CASSPIAGRRSYGYTF	TGTGCCAGCAGCCCGATAGCTGGGCGCCGAAGCTATGGCTACACCTTC
TRBJ1-2	few	16	TRBV14	TRBD1	CASSPSRDRVDYGYTF	TGTGCCAGCAGCCCTTCCCGGGACAGGGTCGACTATGGCTACACCTTC
TRBJ2-1	.	16	TRBV15	TRBD2	CATSRDRLAGYNEQFF	TGTGCCACCAGCAGAGATAGACTAGCGGGATACAATGAGCAGTTCTTC
TRBJ1-2	.	18	TRBV7-9	.	CASSLVAGTYRQNYGYTF	TGTGCCAGCAGCTTAGTTGCCGGGACCTATAGACAGAACTATGGCTACACCTTC
TRBJ1-5	few	14	TRBV24-1	TRBD1	CATSVGQGGQPQHF	TGTGCCACCAGTGTTGGACAGGGCGGTCAGCCCCAGCATTTT
TRBJ1-4	many	15	TRBV11-2	.	CASSLAGNQQEKLFF	TGTGCCAGCAGCTTAGCCGGCAACCAGCAAGAAAAACTGTTTTTT
TRBJ2-6	.	14	TRBV2	.	CAGGGAAGANVLTF	TGTGCCGGAGGAGGGGCGGCTGGGGCCAACGTCCTGACTTTC
TRBJ2-7	.	16	TRBV6-2/TRBV6-3	TRBD1	CASSYGTGVFPYEQYF	TGTGCCAGCAGTTACGGGACAGGGGTGTTCCCCTACGAGCAGTACTTC
TRBJ1-6	.	15	TRBV13	TRBD1	CASSEEGARNSPLHF	TGTGCCAGCAGCGAAGAGGGGGCGCGTAATTCACCCCTCCACTTT
TRBJ2-7	many	14	TRBV28	TRBD1	CASSLRTGGYEQYF	TGTGCCAGCAGTTTAAGGACAGGGGGCTACGAGCAGTACTTC
TRBJ1-2	few	14	TRBV5-5	.	CASSLEFSEYGYTF	TGTGCCAGCAGCTTGGAATTCAGCGAGTATGGCTACACCTTC
TRBJ2-1	.	15	TRBV11-2	.	CASSLAGGASPEQFF	TGTGCCAGCAGCCTCGCTGGGGGGGCTTCCCCTGAGCAGTTCTTC
TRBJ1-1	.	15	TRBV29-1	.	CSAREGRRLNTEAFF	TGCAGCGCAAGGGAGGGACGGAGACTGAACACTGAAGCTTTCTTT
TRBJ2-7	.	14	TRBV20-1	TRBD1	CSALDRGRSYEQYF	TGCAGTGCTTTGGACAGGGGTCGATCCTACGAGCAGTACTTC
TRBJ1-1	.	13	TRBV5-4	.	CAWGTLLDTEAFF	TGTGCCTGGGGGACTTTACTGGACACTGAAGCTTTCTTT
TRBJ2-7	many	14	TRBV2	TRBD1	CASSKPGQGTEQYF	TGTGCCAGCAGTAAGCCAGGACAGGGGACCGAGCAGTACTTC
TRBJ2-2	.	13	TRBV10-1	.	CASMASGTGELFF	TGCGCCAGCATGGCCAGCGGCACCGGGGAGCTGTTTTTT
TRBJ1-1	many	14	TRBV6-5	.	CASSYRGMNTEAFF	TGTGCCAGCAGTTACAGGGGCATGAACACTGAAGCTTTCTTT
TRBJ1-5	.	14	TRBV6-1	.	CASSERGNSSPQHF	TGTGCCAGCAGTGAAAGGGGTAACTCATCCCCCCAGCATTTT
TRBJ2-1	.	15	TRBV12-3/TRBV12-4	.	CASSLGRRERNEQFF	TGTGCCAGCAGTTTGGGTCGGAGAGAACGCAATGAGCAGTTCTTC
TRBJ1-1	few	12	TRBV5-5	.	CASSLWGPEAFF	TGTGCCAGCAGCTTGTGGGGCCCTGAAGCTTTCTTT
TRBJ1-5	.	17	TRBV6-2/TRBV6-3	.	CASSYGPGRDSNQPQHF	TGTGCCAGCAGTTACGGGCCGGGGCGAGATAGCAATCAGCCCCAGCATTTT
TRBJ2-7	.	14	TRBV5-5	TRBD1	CASGQVTFSYEQYF	TGTGCCAGTGGACAGGTAACCTTCTCCTACGAGCAGTACTTC
TRBJ2-7	.	11	TRBV14	.	CASGVSYEQYF	TGTGCCAGCGGGGTCTCCTACGAGCAGTACTTC
TRBJ1-2	many	15	TRBV7-8	.	CASSNRDTHFYGYTF	TGTGCCAGCAGCAACCGGGACACACATTTCTATGGCTACACCTTC
TRBJ1-5	.	17	TRBV19	TRBD1	CASSRGRGMVSNQPQHF	TGTGCCAGTAGTAGAGGCAGGGGGATGGTTAGCAATCAGCCCCAGCATTTT
TRBJ1-2	few	17	TRBV27	TRBD1	CASSSISDRRGNYGYTF	TGTGCCAGCAGTTCCATTTCGGACAGGAGGGGTAACTATGGCTACACCTTC
TRBJ1-5	many	15	TRBV2	.	CASSEGRGVNQPQHF	TGTGCCAGCAGTGAAGGACGTGGGGTTAATCAGCCCCAGCATTTT
TRBJ2-5	few	15	TRBV5-4	TRBD1	CASSSSQGVGETQYF	TGTGCCAGCAGCTCCTCACAGGGGGTTGGGGAGACCCAGTACTTC
TRBJ2-1	few	15	TRBV10-3	TRBD1	CATYPRGQPYNEQFF	TGTGCCACCTATCCACGGGGACAGCCCTACAATGAGCAGTTCTTC
TRBJ1-2	few	13	TRBV6-1	TRBD1	CASRRGRGQGYTF	TGTGCCAGCAGAAGGGGGAGGGGGCAAGGCTACACCTTC
TRBJ1-6	.	14	TRBV25-1	.	CASRSDPYNSPLHF	TGTGCCAGCCGTTCTGATCCCTATAATTCACCCCTCCACTTT
TRBJ1-6	many	12	TRBV6-1	.	CASERDVAPLHF	TGTGCCAGCGAGAGGGACGTGGCACCCCTCCACTTT
TRBJ2-6	.	14	TRBV29-1	.	CSVMDSSGANVLTF	TGCAGCGTAATGGACAGCTCTGGGGCCAACGTCCTGACTTTC
TRBJ1-2	few	14	TRBV6-1	TRBD1	CASLRDSAYYGYTF	TGTGCCAGTTTACGGGACAGCGCTTACTATGGCTACACCTTC
TRBJ1-2	few	12	TRBV29-1	.	CSVEGIDDGYTF	TGCAGCGTTGAAGGGATCGACGATGGCTACACCTTC
TRBJ2-4	many	14	TRBV28	TRBD2	CASRGLAKERFQYF	TGTGCCAGCAGGGGACTAGCGAAGGAAAGATTTCAGTACTTC
TRBJ2-7	few	13	TRBV20-1	.	CSARPGRIDEQYF	TGCAGTGCTAGGCCGGGACGGATAGACGAGCAGTACTTC
TRBJ2-2	.	18	TRBV6-1	TRBD1	CASSEASRTGGRAGELFF	TGTGCCAGCAGTGAAGCGTCGAGGACAGGGGGCCGGGCCGGGGAGCTGTTTTTT
TRBJ1-1	few	14	TRBV6-1	.	CASREWLLNTEAFF	TGTGCCAGCAGGGAGTGGTTGCTGAACACTGAAGCTTTCTTT
TRBJ2-7	.	16	TRBV10-1	TRBD2	CASSASGGGRPYEQYF	TGCGCCAGCAGTGCTTCGGGCGGGGGGCGCCCCTACGAGCAGTACTTC
TRBJ1-2	.	14	TRBV6-5	.	CASSYGQYRYGYTF	TGTGCCAGCAGTTACGGACAGTATCGGTATGGCTACACCTTC
TRBJ2-7	.	15	TRBV25-1	.	CASSEGGAASYEQYF	TGTGCCAGCAGTGAAGGTGGGGCGGCCTCCTACGAGCAGTACTTC
TRBJ1-1	once	13	TRBV29-1	.	CSVVTTMNTEAFF	TGCAGCGTTGTGACGACGATGAACACTGAAGCTTTCTTT
TRBJ1-3	.	16	TRBV12-3/TRBV12-4	TRBD1	CASSSRPDRGGNTIYF	TGTGCCAGCAGTTCCCGGCCCGACAGGGGCGGAAACACCATATATTTT
TRBJ1-2	many	15	TRBV6-1	.	CASRHVDGGGLGYTF	TGTGCCAGCAGACACGTTGACGGGGGGGGATTGGGCTACACCTTC
TRBJ2-7	.	13	TRBV12-3/TRBV12-4	TRBD1	CASRGTGDYEQYF	TGTGCCAGCAGGGGGACAGGAGACTACGAGCAGTACTTC
TRBJ2-5	.	15	TRBV20-1	TRBD2	CSAPRSSGRKETQYF	TGCAGTGCTCCCCGGAGTAGCGGGAGGAAAGAGACCCAGTACTTC
TRBJ1-1	.	14	TRBV10-3	TRBD1	CAIRSGQENTEAFF	TGTGCCATCAGGTCGGGACAGGAGAACACTGAAGCTTTCTTT
TRBJ2-7	few	12	TRBV29-1	.	CSVGPDSYEQYF	TGCAGCGTTGGCCCGGACAGTTACGAGCAGTACTTC
TRBJ1-5	.	16	TRBV19	.	CASSIGAQDSNQPQHF	TGTGCCAGTAGTATAGGGGCACAGGATAGCAATCAGCCCCAGCATTTT